This T cell receptor beta chain was obtained from a study of OX40 agonist ivuxolimab in advanced cancers. The assay was immunoSEQ multiplex PCR, and TCRdb's table has in-frame clones only and misses some. Here the sample spans about 34,000 clones, 92% being singletons. Germline-derived CDR1 and CDR2 are MGHRA and YSYEKL. This CDR3 is built from 16 residues. Trimming shortened V by 1 base and J by 1 base, and 11 bases separated the two germline ends. Study-wide results and limits: Low normalized T-cell clonal expansion was additionally recorded for some nonresponders.

Points on this clone: The antigen is undetermined.

This receptor was identified in an adult with an advanced solid tumor such as melanoma, head and neck, liver or kidney cancer. J is TRBJ1-3 and V is TRBV4-1; possibly TRBD1 for D (5 bases). Sequencing was performed on CD4+ or CD8+ T cells sorted from blood, taken in a trial of the OX40 agonist ivuxolimab. The CDR3 DNA sequence: TGCGCCAGCAGCCAAGTGGGGGTCTTATCTGGAAACACCATATATTTT. Protein sequence: CASSQVGVLSGNTIYF.